The sequence of this T cell receptor (beta chain) was determined in a study of blood T cell repertoires in COVID-19. As handled by the study authors: Using reference gene primer amplification, nucleated cell counts were estimated. The assay was immunoSEQ multiplex PCR, and TCRdb's table has in-frame clones only and misses some. V, J and clone size derive from that table, while D and trimming were established from the DNA sequence. Of roughly 150,000 clones in the sample, roughly 84% were seen once. CDR1 and CDR2 (germline): LGHDT, YNNKEL (reference sequence). The CDR3 has 15 residues. Trimming pared 0 bases from V and 4 bases from J, leaving 12 bases between.

The receptor was derived from a woman older than 75 with active or convalescent COVID-19. The sequenced sample was peripheral blood. This chain uses TRBV3-1 (or the pseudogene TRBV3-2) with TRBJ2-5; TRBD2 is a possible D gene (6 bases). The CDR3 loop is CASSQDRGIRETQYF. The CDR3 coding sequence is TGTGCCAGCAGCCAAGATCGGGGGATTCGAGAGACCCAGTACTTC.